The 28 T cell receptor beta chains given below trace back to one sample, sequenced in a study of shared clonotypes between healthy human individuals. Generated by immunoSEQ multiplex PCR, the TCRdb table keeps only in-frame clones and is missing some. The sample gives around 1.1 million clones, approximately 80% of which show up once; 0.6% to 0.7% is in the top ten. Sequencing input: memory CD4+ T cells from PBMCs. Subset defined: CD45RA-negative fraction. The receptors originated from a man in his late teens or twenties in good health. Some clones in this sample may be carry-over from other donors' samples.

Ten or more counts support this clone. Other DNA sequences in the sample encode the same CDR3. This rearrangement joins TRBV4-1 to TRBJ1-4; 10 bases agree with TRBD1. The CDR3 contains 18 residues. CDR1 MGHRA and CDR2 YSYEKL come from the germline V gene. Trimming removed 1 base from V and 3 bases from J; junction bases left unmatched: 8. The CDR3 coding sequence is TGCGCCAGCAGCCAAGGGAGGGACAGGGGAGGATCTAATGAAAAACTGTTTTTT. Translation: CASSQGRDRGGSNEKLFF.

This clone came up once. The chain is built from TRBV5-4 and TRBJ2-5; 8 nucleotides agree with TRBD2. The CDR3 runs 15 residues. Germline V gene sequence: CDR1 SGHNT, CDR2 YYREEE (reference sequence). Germline trimming cut 4 bases from V and 5 bases from J; bases unmatched to any gene: 10. As DNA, the CDR3 is TGTGCCAGCAGCCCTATGGAGACGGGGGGGGAGACCCAGTACTTC. This encodes CASSPMETGGETQYF. Supplemented by reference TRBV5-4 and TRBJ2-5, the full variable domain reads ETGVTQSPTHLIKTRGQQVTLRCSSQSGHNTVSWYQQALGQGPQFIFQYYREEENGRGNFPPRFSGLQFPNYSSELNVNALELDDSALYLCASSPMETGGETQYFGPGTRLLVL.

The chain couples TRBV19 to TRBJ1-5; perhaps TRBD1 as D (6 bases). The CDR3 extends over 14 amino acids. Per germline, CDR1 LNHDA and CDR2 SQIVND (reference sequence). V dropped 4 bases and J dropped 3 bases, with 10 bases sitting between them. The CDR3 loop is CASSTGQLNQPQHF. In DNA form, the CDR3 reads TGTGCCAGTAGTACCGGACAGCTCAATCAGCCCCAGCATTTT.

This chain uses TRBV28 with TRBJ2-4; TRBD2 is a possible D gene (6 bases). CDR1 is MDHEN, CDR2 SYDVKM, per germline. This CDR3 has 11 residues. V was clipped by 10 bases and J by 5 bases, with 9 bases between them. The CDR3 DNA reads as TGTGCCACCGGGAGACAAAACATTCAGTACTTC. Protein sequence: CATGRQNIQYF.

The chain joins TRBV28 to TRBJ2-1; TRBD2 matches at 7 bases. This CDR3 comprises 18 residues. CDR1 is MDHEN and CDR2 is SYDVKM in the germline V gene. V gave up 3 bases and J gave up 0 bases; unmatched junction bases: 11. CDR3 residues: CASSFLQLATSSYNEQFF. The CDR3 nucleotides are TGTGCCAGCAGTTTTCTCCAACTAGCGACAAGCTCCTACAATGAGCAGTTCTTC.

Points on this clone: Since a far larger clone is one base different, this is likely a read error. The J gene is TRBJ1-2, the V gene TRBV30, with D possibly being TRBD1 (5 bases). V was trimmed by 7 bases and J by 13 bases, leaving 22 bases between them. There are 12 residues in the CDR3. CDR1 is GTSNPN, CDR2 SVGIG, per germline (reference sequence). The CDR3 region is CASSGTAGPGTF. CDR3 sequence (DNA): TGTGCCTCATCCGGGACTGCCGGGCCTGGCACCTTC.

The chain employs TRBV14 and TRBJ2-4; D is unclear. The CDR3 contains 12 residues. The germline V gene has CDR1 SGHDN and CDR2 FVKESK. V was shortened by 1 base and J by 6 bases, with 4 bases between the two germline ends. As DNA, the CDR3 is TGTGCCAGCAGCCAAGCTCTAAACATTCAGTACTTC. Protein sequence: CASSQALNIQYF.

The chain couples TRBV29-1 to TRBJ2-4; 7 positions agree with TRBD2. In germline, CDR1 is SQVTM, CDR2 ANQGSEA. V dropped 5 bases and J dropped 0; count of bases not matched to a gene: 4. This CDR3 comprises 14 residues. The CDR3 nucleotides are TGCAGCGTTTGGAGGGAGGGAGCCAAAAACATTCAGTACTTC. Amino acids: CSVWREGAKNIQYF.

The chain has TRBV6-1 and TRBJ1-5; 7 bases are a match to TRBD1. This CDR3 has 21 residues. Losses at the gene ends were 2 bases for V and 0 bases for J; bases not matched to a gene: 19. Germline V gene data show CDR1 as MNHNS and CDR2 as SASEGT. The chain's CDR3 is CASSELRTRGGPVYSNQPQHF. The CDR3 DNA reads as TGTGCCAGCAGTGAACTCCGGACCAGGGGGGGACCTGTTTATAGCAATCAGCCCCAGCATTTT.

This clone was found a few times. V and J are TRBV5-1 and TRBJ2-3; possible D gene TRBD2, 6 bases. The CDR3 sequence is 12 residues long. Trimming removed 5 bases from V and 10 bases from J, with 14 bases in between. Germline lookup yields CDR1 SGHRS and CDR2 YFSETQ. CDR3 DNA sequence: TGCGCCAGCAGGTTAGAGGCGGGACCGCAGTATTTT. It yields the protein CASRLEAGPQYF.

The DNA of the CDR3 is TGTGCCAGCAGCCCGAGTATGGGACAGGGTCTTGGCTACACCTTC. Amino acids: CASSPSMGQGLGYTF. The V and J genes are TRBV7-2 and TRBJ1-2, with 9 bases identical to TRBD1. Trimming at V came to 5 bases and at J to 7 bases, leaving 11 bases not matched to a gene. Germline CDR1 is SGHTA and CDR2 is FQGNSA. The CDR3 has 15 residues.

This chain uses TRBV7-9 with TRBJ2-7; D remains ambiguous. This CDR3 is 12 amino acids long. Germline CDR1 reads SEHNR; CDR2 reads FQNEAQ (reference sequence). V was shortened by 6 bases and J by 2 bases, with 8 bases between the two germline ends. CDR3 sequence: CASRLGPYEQYF. CDR3 DNA sequence: TGTGCCAGCAGGCTTGGTCCCTACGAGCAGTACTTC.

The rearrangement joins TRBV5-4 to TRBJ2-3, with TRBD2 matching over 7 bases. J lost 2 bases, V lost 6 bases, and 6 bases had no gene match. The CDR3 is made up of 14 amino acids. Germline V gene data show CDR1 as SGHNT and CDR2 as YYREEE (reference sequence). The DNA of the CDR3 is TGTGCCAGCAACAAGCGGGGAGTCACAGATACGCAGTATTTT. Residues: CASNKRGVTDTQYF. The entire variable domain, with the rest obtained from reference TRBV5-4 and TRBJ2-3, is as follows: ETGVTQSPTHLIKTRGQQVTLRCSSQSGHNTVSWYQQALGQGPQFIFQYYREEENGRGNFPPRFSGLQFPNYSSELNVNALELDDSALYLCASNKRGVTDTQYFGPGTRLTVL.

The genes are TRBV2 and TRBJ2-1; 10 bases are shared with TRBD1. There are 13 residues in the CDR3. The J segment lost 8 bases and the V segment lost 6 bases, leaving 4 bases of the junction unmatched. Germline assignment: CDR1 SNHLY and CDR2 FYNNEI. The CDR3 DNA is TGTGCCAGCAGCAGACAGGGGGCGGATGAGCAGTTCTTC. Translation gives CASSRQGADEQFF.

This clone appeared once. A junction end diverges from the germline sequence, so it may reflect a read error. V is TRBV7-3 and J is TRBJ2-7; D may match TRBD1 or TRBD2 (5 bases each). The CDR3 length is 14 residues. CDR1 is SGHTA and CDR2 is FQGTGA in the germline V gene. The CDR3 DNA follows: TGTGCCAGCAGCTCTACCCAGGGACCCATAAGACTACACTTC. Amino acids: CASSSTQGPIRLHF.

This rearrangement joins TRBV29-1 to TRBJ2-5; 10 nucleotides agree with TRBD1. Trimming at V came to 6 bases and at J to 3 bases, leaving 7 bases not matched to a gene. The length of the CDR3 is 14 residues. Germline CDR1 is SQVTM and CDR2 is ANQGSEA. This CDR3 reads CSVAPGQGKETQYF. The CDR3 coding sequence is TGCAGCGTCGCGCCGGGACAGGGGAAAGAGACCCAGTACTTC.

The V gene is TRBV5-1, the J gene TRBJ2-5, with unresolved D. The CDR3 spans 14 residues. V lost 4 bases and J 5 bases, leaving 15 bases between the germline ends. The V gene's germline CDR1 is SGHRS and CDR2 YFSETQ. The CDR3 nucleotides read TGCGCCAGCAGCCGAGGACCCCCGTGGGAGACCCAGTACTTC. Its translation is CASSRGPPWETQYF.

The chain combines TRBV18 with TRBJ2-7; D is perhaps TRBD1 (6 bases). Trimming took off 3 bases at V and 5 bases at J, with 14 bases between the two ends. This CDR3 comprises 14 residues. CDR1 is KGHSH and CDR2 is LQKENI in the germline V gene. CDR3 nucleotides: TGTGCCAGCTCACCGGGCTGGGGGACAAACGAGCAGTACTTC. It is translated as CASSPGWGTNEQYF.

The CDR3 bases are TGTGCCAGCAGTTTATTAGGATGGGGCTACCGTGGCTACACCTTC. Translated: CASSLLGWGYRGYTF. The chain carries TRBV27 and TRBJ1-2, with D possibly matching TRBD1 (5 bases). Trimming pared 1 base from V and 7 bases from J, leaving 16 bases between. Per germline, CDR1 MNHEY and CDR2 SMNVEV (reference sequence). CDR3 size: 15 residues.

The rearrangement uses TRBV29-1 and TRBJ2-4, with D possibly TRBD1 on 7 matching bases. V was shortened by 4 bases and J by 2 bases, with 15 bases between the two germline ends. Germline CDR1 is SQVTM and CDR2 is ANQGSEA. This CDR3 spans 15 amino acids. Written as DNA, the CDR3 is TGCAGCGTTGCACTCAGGGGGGTACCCAAAAACATTCAGTACTTC. Encoded protein: CSVALRGVPKNIQYF.

The V call is TRBV28, the J call TRBJ2-6; D call uncertain. CDR3 length equals 15 residues. The germline V and J ends were trimmed by 4 bases and 0 bases, with 7 bases remaining between them. Germline CDR1 is MDHEN and CDR2 is SYDVKM. This CDR3 reads CASSYVGSGANVLTF. DNA for the CDR3: TGTGCCAGCAGTTACGTTGGCTCTGGGGCCAACGTCCTGACTTTC. The variable domain in full, with the rest retrieved from reference TRBV28 and TRBJ2-6, is DVKVTQSSRYLVKRTGEKVFLECVQDMDHENMFWYRQDPGLGLRLIYFSYDVKMKEKGDIPEGYSVSREKKERFSLILESASTNQTSMYLCASSYVGSGANVLTFGAGSRLTVL.

The chain recombines TRBV2 with TRBJ2-3; D unclear. Germline V gene sequence: CDR1 SNHLY, CDR2 FYNNEI. The CDR3 extends over 14 amino acids. Trimming left V 1 base short and J 0 bases short, with 5 bases between. The chain's CDR3 is CASSEVGSTDTQYF. CDR3 DNA sequence: TGTGCCAGCAGTGAAGTCGGGAGCACAGATACGCAGTATTTT.

The rearrangement uses TRBV9 and TRBJ2-5; D is unresolved. Germline V gene data show CDR1 as SGDLS and CDR2 as YYNGEE. Trimming shortened V by 4 bases and J by 5 bases, and 15 bases separated the two germline ends. This CDR3 is built from 14 residues. CDR3 nucleotides: TGTGCCAGCAGCCCCCACGACTCATGGGAGACCCAGTACTTC. It yields the protein CASSPHDSWETQYF. The complete variable domain, with remaining parts taken from reference TRBV9 and TRBJ2-5, reads DSGVTQTPKHLITATGQRVTLRCSPRSGDLSVYWYQQSLDQGLQFLIQYYNGEERAKGNILERFSAQQFPDLHSELNLSSLELGDSALYFCASSPHDSWETQYFGPGTRLLVL.

The V gene is TRBV13, the J gene TRBJ1-3; D unresolved. Looked up from germline, CDR1 is PRHDT and CDR2 is FYEKMQ (reference sequence). Trimming shortened V by 0 bases and J by 0 bases, and 6 bases separated the two germline ends. The CDR3 has 15 residues. CDR3 amino acids: CASSLGYSSGNTIYF. DNA of the CDR3: TGTGCCAGCAGCTTAGGTTATTCCTCTGGAAACACCATATATTTT.

The rearrangement links TRBV4-1 to TRBJ2-5; D may match TRBD1 or TRBD2 (6 bases each). The CDR3 consists of 16 residues. The germline V gene encodes CDR1 MGHRA and CDR2 YSYEKL. V shed 1 base and J shed 5 bases, with 17 bases lying between them. This chain's CDR3 is CASSQGTAGASETQYF. The CDR3 DNA follows: TGCGCCAGCAGCCAAGGGACAGCGGGTGCTAGCGAGACCCAGTACTTC.

The gene calls are TRBV5-1 and TRBJ2-5; 7 positions match TRBD2. CDR1 and CDR2 from the germline V gene are SGHRS and YFSETQ. This CDR3 is built from 13 residues. Trimming at V came to 0 bases and at J to 6 bases, leaving 2 bases not matched to a gene. In DNA form, the CDR3 reads TGCGCCAGCAGCTTGGGAGCGGGGAAGACCCAGTACTTC. Translation: CASSLGAGKTQYF.

The V call is TRBV2, the J call TRBJ1-2, with a weak D call TRBD1 (6 bases). The V gene's germline CDR1 is SNHLY and CDR2 FYNNEI. CDR3 length equals 15 residues. V lost 6 bases and J 4 bases, leaving 18 bases between the germline ends. The CDR3, as DNA: TGTGCCAGCAGCCAAATTTTACAGGGTAGCTATGGCTACACCTTC. Protein sequence: CASSQILQGSYGYTF.

The V and J genes are TRBV27 and TRBJ2-5; 13 bases are shared with TRBD2. This CDR3 has 17 residues. V lost 3 bases and J lost 4; bases outside the gene matches: 8. Germline V gives CDR1 MNHEY, CDR2 SMNVEV (reference sequence). The CDR3 DNA is TGTGCCAGCAGTTTCAGGACTAGCGGGAGTGGAGGAGAGACCCAGTACTTC. Its protein product is CASSFRTSGSGGETQYF.